Listed here is a single TCR beta chain. The sample originates from a study of technical replicates of blood from a few donors. The germline V and J ends were trimmed by 3 bases and 7 bases, with 10 bases remaining between them. The germline V gene encodes CDR1 SEHNR and CDR2 FQNEAQ (reference sequence). The CDR3 contains 13 residues. Only in-frame clones appear in the TCRdb table, and some are missing; sequencing was by immunoSEQ multiplex PCR. Among tens of thousands of clones listed, about 96% were seen once. This TCR derives from a human donor in good health. The chain uses TRBV7-9 and TRBJ2-1; TRBD2 might be the D (5 bases). The sequenced material came from T cells isolated from PBMCs. In DNA, the CDR3 is TGTGCCAGCAGCTTTAGAGGGAATAATGAGCAGTTCTTC. Protein sequence: CASSFRGNNEQFF.